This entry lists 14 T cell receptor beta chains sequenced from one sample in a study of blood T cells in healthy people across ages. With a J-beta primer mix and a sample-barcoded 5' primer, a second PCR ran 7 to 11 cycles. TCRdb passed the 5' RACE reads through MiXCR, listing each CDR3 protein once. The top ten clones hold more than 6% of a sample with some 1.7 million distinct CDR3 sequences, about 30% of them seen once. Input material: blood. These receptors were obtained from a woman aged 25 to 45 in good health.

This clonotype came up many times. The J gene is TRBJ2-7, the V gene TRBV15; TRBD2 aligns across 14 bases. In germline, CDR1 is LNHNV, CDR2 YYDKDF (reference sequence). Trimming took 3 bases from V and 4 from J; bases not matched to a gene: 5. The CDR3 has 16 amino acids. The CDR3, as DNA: TGTGCCACCAGCAGGGGACTAGCGGGAGATTCTTACGAGCAGTACTTC. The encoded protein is CATSRGLAGDSYEQYF.

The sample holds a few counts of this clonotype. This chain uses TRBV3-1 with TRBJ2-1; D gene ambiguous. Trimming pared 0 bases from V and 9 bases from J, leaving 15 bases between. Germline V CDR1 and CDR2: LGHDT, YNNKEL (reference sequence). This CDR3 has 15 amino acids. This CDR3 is CASSQEPWAPGEQFF. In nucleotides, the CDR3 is TGTGCCAGCAGCCAAGAACCCTGGGCCCCCGGTGAGCAGTTCTTC.

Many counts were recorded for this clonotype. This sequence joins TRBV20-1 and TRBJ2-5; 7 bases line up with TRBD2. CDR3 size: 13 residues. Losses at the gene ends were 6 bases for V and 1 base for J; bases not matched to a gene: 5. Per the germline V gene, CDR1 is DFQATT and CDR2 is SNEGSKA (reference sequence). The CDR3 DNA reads TGCAGTGCAGAGTCGGGGGGCCAAGAGACCCAGTACTTC. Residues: CSAESGGQETQYF.

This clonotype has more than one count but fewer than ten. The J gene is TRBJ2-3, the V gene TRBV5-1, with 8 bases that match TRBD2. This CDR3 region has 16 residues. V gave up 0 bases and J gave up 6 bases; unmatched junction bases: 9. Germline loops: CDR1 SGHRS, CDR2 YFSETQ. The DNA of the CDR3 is TGCGCCAGCAGCTTGGATTCGGGGGGGGAGATTGATACGCAGTATTTT. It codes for CASSLDSGGEIDTQYF. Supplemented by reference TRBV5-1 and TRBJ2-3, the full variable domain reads KAGVTQTPRYLIKTRGQQVTLSCSPISGHRSVSWYQQTPGQGLQFLFEYFSETQRNKGNFPGRFSGRQFSNSRSEMNVSTLELGDSALYLCASSLDSGGEIDTQYFGPGTRLTVL.

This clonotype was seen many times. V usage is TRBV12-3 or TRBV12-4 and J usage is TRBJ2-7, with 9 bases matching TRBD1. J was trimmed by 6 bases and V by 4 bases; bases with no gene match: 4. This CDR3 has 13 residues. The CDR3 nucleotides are TGTGCCAGCAGTTCCTGGGACAGGGTCGAGCAGTACTTC. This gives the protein CASSSWDRVEQYF.

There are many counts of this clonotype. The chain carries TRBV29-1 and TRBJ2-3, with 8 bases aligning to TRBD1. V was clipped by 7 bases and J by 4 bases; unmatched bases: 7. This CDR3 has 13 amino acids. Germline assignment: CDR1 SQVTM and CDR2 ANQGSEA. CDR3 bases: TGCAGCGCCCCTGACAGGGGACCAGATACGCAGTATTTT. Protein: CSAPDRGPDTQYF.

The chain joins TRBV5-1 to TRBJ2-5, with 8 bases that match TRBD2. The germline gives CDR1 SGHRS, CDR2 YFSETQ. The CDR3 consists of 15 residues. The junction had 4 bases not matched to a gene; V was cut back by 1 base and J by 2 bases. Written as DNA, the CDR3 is TGCGCCAGCAGCTTGTGGCCTAGCGGGCAAGAGACCCAGTACTTC. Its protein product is CASSLWPSGQETQYF.

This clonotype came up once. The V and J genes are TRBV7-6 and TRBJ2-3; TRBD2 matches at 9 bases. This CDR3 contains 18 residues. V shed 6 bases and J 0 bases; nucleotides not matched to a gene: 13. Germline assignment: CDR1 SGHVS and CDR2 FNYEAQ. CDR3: CASSPIWVAGASTDTQYF. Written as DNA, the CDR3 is TGTGCCAGCAGTCCGATCTGGGTAGCGGGGGCTAGCACAGATACGCAGTATTTT.

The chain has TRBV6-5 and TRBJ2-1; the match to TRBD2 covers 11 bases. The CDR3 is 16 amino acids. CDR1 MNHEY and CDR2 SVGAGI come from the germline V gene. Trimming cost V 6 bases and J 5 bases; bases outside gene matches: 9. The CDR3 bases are TGTGCCAGCAGAAACAGGGGTAGCGGGGGGGACAATGAGCAGTTCTTC. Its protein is CASRNRGSGGDNEQFF.

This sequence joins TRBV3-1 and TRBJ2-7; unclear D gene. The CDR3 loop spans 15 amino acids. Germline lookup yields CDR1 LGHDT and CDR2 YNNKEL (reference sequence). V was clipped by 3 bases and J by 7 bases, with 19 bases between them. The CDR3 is CASSQRLDGHSEQYF. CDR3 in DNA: TGTGCCAGCAGCCAGCGACTTGATGGCCACTCGGAGCAGTACTTC.

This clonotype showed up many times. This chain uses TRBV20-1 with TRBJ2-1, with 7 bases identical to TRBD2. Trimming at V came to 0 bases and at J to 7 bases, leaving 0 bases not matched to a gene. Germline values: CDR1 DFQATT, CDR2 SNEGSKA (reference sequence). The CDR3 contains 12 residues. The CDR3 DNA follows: TGCAGTGCTAGAGAGGGGGGGAATGAGCAGTTCTTC. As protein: CSAREGGNEQFF.

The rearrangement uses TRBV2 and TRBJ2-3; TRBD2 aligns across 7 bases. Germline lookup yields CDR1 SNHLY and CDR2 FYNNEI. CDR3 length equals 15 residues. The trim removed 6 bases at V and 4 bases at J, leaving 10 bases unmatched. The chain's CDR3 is CASSPEGGVADTQYF. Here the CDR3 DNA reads TGTGCCAGCAGCCCCGAGGGAGGGGTAGCAGATACGCAGTATTTT.

The DNA of the CDR3 is TGTGCCAGCAGAAACCTAGCGGGGGAAGAGACCCAGTACTTC. This sequence encodes CASRNLAGEETQYF. This chain uses TRBV12-3 or TRBV12-4 with TRBJ2-5; 10 positions agree with TRBD2. V lost 6 bases and J lost 3; bases outside the gene matches: 4. The CDR3 is 14 residues long.

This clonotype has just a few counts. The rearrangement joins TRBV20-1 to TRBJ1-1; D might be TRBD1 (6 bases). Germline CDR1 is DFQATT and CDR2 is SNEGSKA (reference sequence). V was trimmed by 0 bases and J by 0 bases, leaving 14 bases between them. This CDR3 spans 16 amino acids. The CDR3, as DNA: TGCAGTGCTAGAGAGGGGGCAGGGAGAGTGAACACTGAAGCTTTCTTT. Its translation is CSAREGAGRVNTEAFF.